This T cell receptor beta chain is from a study of early T cells in non-severe SARS-CoV-2 infection. The CDR3 loop spans 14 amino acids. CDR1 and CDR2 (germline): MNHEY, SVGAGI. The V gene lost 0 bases and the J gene lost 7 bases, with 9 bases spanning the gap. TCRdb reanalysed the 5' RACE reads using MiXCR and keeps one entry per CDR3 protein. Among tens of thousands of distinct CDR3 sequences listed, under 7.5% were seen once. Material: whole blood, obtained at baseline. This rearrangement joins TRBV6-5 to TRBJ1-4; the D is unclear. This sequence was found in an adult who was a healthcare worker with PCR-confirmed SARS-CoV-2 infection or an uninfected control (not recorded which). In nucleotides, the CDR3 is TGTGCCAGCAGTTACTCCGATCGGGGTGAAAAACTGTTTTTT. The encoded protein is CASSYSDRGEKLFF.